This TCR beta chain was captured by sequencing in a study of OX40 agonist ivuxolimab in advanced cancers. Background on the whole study: Ivuxolimab, which targeted the costimulatory receptor OX40 (CD134), was an agonistic, fully human IgG2 monoclonal antibody. Intravenous ivuxolimab was administered to patients every 2 weeks at six dose levels: 0.01, 0.1, 0.3, 1.5, 3 and 10 mg/kg. Of the 50 or so patients in dose escalation, about 19 had hepatocellular carcinoma, some 15 had melanoma, 9 had renal cell carcinoma and 9 had head and neck cancer. The dose-escalation cohort was around 84% male with a mean age of about 65 years, ranging from roughly 23 to 80. Patients were allowed to have had prior anti-PD-1, anti-PD-L1 or anti-CTLA-4 therapy, and 30% to 40% of the dose-escalation patients had previously received checkpoint inhibitors. Partial responses were achieved by three dose-escalation patients, of whom one had hepatocellular carcinoma and two had cutaneous melanoma. Peripheral TCRbeta sequencing aimed to test whether ivuxolimab altered TCR sequence diversity and caused clonal T-cell expansion. The paper covers the monotherapy dose-escalation part of the phase I ivuxolimab trial, which included N ≈ 50 patients. Results the study describes overall, beyond this receptor: The antigen specificity of the clonally expanded peripheral T cells was not determined. After ivuxolimab, CD8+ T cells had more expanded clones than CD4+ T cells on average. At doses of 0.1 to 3.0 mg/kg, clonal expansion of both CD4+ and CD8+ T cells in blood was seen between baseline and week 6. Low levels of normalized T-cell clonal expansion were also seen in some patients who did not respond. Partial responders in the 0.1-3.0 mg/kg groups had among the lowest normalized peripheral clonal expansion, especially among CD8+ T cells.

Genomic DNA was extracted from sorted cells for sequencing of the TCRbeta CDR3 region. The immunoSEQ Assay was used to sequence the TCRbeta CDR3 regions. TCRdb holds this immuneACCESS table with in-frame rearrangements only. Some clones are missing; in checked studies, unresolved V genes explain under half, and the rest has no known cause. Across this sample there are about 7,300 clones, with 65% to 90% seen only once. 73% of the sample is taken by the ten largest. Patients with autoimmune disease history or receiving systemic immunosuppression were excluded from the trial. Peripheral blood for TCR sequencing was drawn from every dose cohort at baseline, at cycle 4 day 1 and at cycle 7 day 1. Samples were obtained from an open-label, multicenter, first-in-human phase I dose-escalation trial of ivuxolimab. Adults with locally advanced or metastatic melanoma, renal cell carcinoma, hepatocellular carcinoma or head and neck squamous cell carcinoma were enrolled in the trial. CD4+ and CD8+ T cells were sorted separately from peripheral blood before TCR sequencing.

For CDR1 and CDR2, the germline V gene lists ENHRY and SYGVKD. From the cysteine up to the phenylalanine, the CDR3 has a length of 16 residues. The kept DNA is CDR3 alone, 48 bases in frame from the first base. V gives up 0 bases and J gives up 2 bases, and the segment between their germline ends measures 8 bases. A word on this clone: Its target antigen remains unknown. No much larger clone exists at a distance of one base, and base qualities are not known.

The receptor was isolated from an adult with an advanced solid tumor such as melanoma, head and neck, liver or kidney cancer. The chain employs TRBV10-3 and TRBJ2-6, with the D gene not confidently named. Sample: CD4+ or CD8+ T cells sorted from blood, taken in a trial of the OX40 agonist ivuxolimab. The sequenced DNA: TGTGCCATCAGTGAGTCGATAGGGACTGGGGCCAACGTCCTGACTTTC. This sequence encodes CAISESIGTGANVLTF.